Listed here are 30 T cell receptor beta chains from one sample, sequenced in a study of OX40 agonist ivuxolimab in advanced cancers. The library came from the immunoSEQ multiplex PCR assay. Not all clones reach the TCRdb copy of this immuneACCESS table, which keeps in-frame sequences only. Checked studies attribute under half of the gap to unresolved V genes and leave the rest unexplained. This sample has fewer than 60,000 clones in its table, and 60% to 80% of those were observed once. The biggest ten clones account for about 3.9% of the sample. The starting material was CD4+ or CD8+ T cells sorted from blood, obtained in a trial of the OX40 agonist ivuxolimab. These receptors all come from an adult with an advanced solid tumor such as melanoma, head and neck, liver or kidney cancer.

This clone showed up just once. V usage is TRBV6-5 and J usage is TRBJ1-6; TRBD1 matches 7 bases. V dropped 6 bases and J dropped 6; count of bases not matched to a gene: 5. Germline values: CDR1 MNHEY, CDR2 SVGAGI. This CDR3 is 14 amino acids long. CDR3 DNA: TGTGCCAGCAGGAGACAGGGTTTTAATTCACCCCTCCACTTT. This codes for CASRRQGFNSPLHF.

The chain couples TRBV5-4 to TRBJ2-5; TRBD1 is a possible D gene (6 bases). Germline V gene sequence: CDR1 SGHNT, CDR2 YYREEE (reference sequence). The CDR3 consists of 14 residues. Trimming left V 4 bases short and J 1 base short, with 11 bases between. CDR3 in DNA: TGTGCCAGCAGCCTCGGGACACTCCAAGAGACCCAGTACTTC. Protein: CASSLGTLQETQYF.

In nucleotides, the CDR3 is TGTGCCACCAGCCCAGAGGGAGTCATTCAGCCCCAGCATTTT. This codes for CATSPEGVIQPQHF. The J gene is TRBJ1-5, the V gene TRBV15; the D is unclear. Trimming cost V 5 bases and J 6 bases, with 14 bases left between them. Germline CDR1 LNHNV, CDR2 YYDKDF (reference sequence). This CDR3 is 14 amino acids long.

The chain recombines TRBV14 with TRBJ1-1, with 7 bases lining up with TRBD1. The germline CDR1 and CDR2 sequences are SGHDN and FVKESK. The CDR3 spans 16 residues. J gave up 0 bases and V 5 bases, and 9 bases lay outside the gene matches. The CDR3 coding sequence is TGTGCCAGCAGCTACCAACAGGGGTCAATGAACACTGAAGCTTTCTTT. Protein product: CASSYQQGSMNTEAFF.

The V and J genes are TRBV2 and TRBJ2-7; 8 positions agree with TRBD1. CDR1 and CDR2 (germline): SNHLY, FYNNEI. The CDR3 extends over 12 amino acids. Trimming took 4 bases from V and 6 from J; bases not matched to a gene: 2. CDR3 sequence reads: CASSVGQGEQYF. The CDR3 DNA is TGTGCCAGCAGTGTCGGACAGGGCGAGCAGTACTTC.

This rearrangement joins TRBV27 to TRBJ2-6, with D uncertain. The CDR3 totals 14 residues. Germline values: CDR1 MNHEY, CDR2 SMNVEV (reference sequence). V was cut by 8 bases and J by 0 bases, with 8 bases left in between. In DNA form, the CDR3 reads TGTGCCAGCGGACCTCTCTCTGGGGCCAACGTCCTGACTTTC. Translation gives CASGPLSGANVLTF.

The chain carries TRBV5-4 and TRBJ2-1; TRBD2 agrees at 9 bases. Trimming took 1 base from V and 6 from J; bases not matched to a gene: 5. The germline gives CDR1 SGHNT, CDR2 YYREEE (reference sequence). The length of the CDR3 is 15 residues. The CDR3 region has the DNA TGTGCCAGCAGCTTGTGGCTAGCGGGGAGCAATGAGCAGTTCTTC. This encodes CASSLWLAGSNEQFF.

The CDR3 DNA reads TGTGCCAGCAGCTCGGGACTAGCGGGCCCTGTCACAGATACGCAGTATTTT. Protein sequence: CASSSGLAGPVTDTQYF. V is TRBV7-8 and J is TRBJ2-3; TRBD2 agrees at 12 bases. Trimming took 4 bases from V and 2 from J; bases not matched to a gene: 7. This CDR3 spans 17 amino acids. Germline V gene lookup returns CDR1 SGHVS and CDR2 FQNEAQ.

The gene calls are TRBV28 and TRBJ1-4, with D possibly TRBD1 on 6 matching bases. V dropped 5 bases and J dropped 0 bases, with 16 bases sitting between them. Germline lookup yields CDR1 MDHEN and CDR2 SYDVKM. The CDR3 covers 17 residues. The CDR3 reads CASSAADRFSTNEKLFF. The CDR3 coding sequence is TGTGCCAGCAGTGCAGCGGACAGATTCTCAACTAATGAAAAACTGTTTTTT.

The chain joins TRBV27 to TRBJ1-2; 7 positions match TRBD1. Per germline, CDR1 MNHEY and CDR2 SMNVEV (reference sequence). The CDR3 covers 17 residues. V lost 4 bases to trimming and J lost 4 bases; unmatched junction nucleotides: 15. The CDR3 here is CASSSYSTGTEIYGYTF. The DNA of the CDR3 is TGTGCCAGCAGTTCATATTCGACCGGGACAGAGATCTATGGCTACACCTTC.

The chain employs TRBV7-2 and TRBJ1-6, with D uncertain. This CDR3 comprises 15 residues. The V end lost 4 bases, the J end lost 9 bases, and 16 bases lay between the germline ends. Germline lookup yields CDR1 SGHTA and CDR2 FQGNSA. The chain's CDR3 is CASSSILGRSSPLHF. CDR3 DNA: TGTGCCAGCAGCTCCATTTTGGGCAGAAGTTCACCCCTCCACTTT. The full variable domain, with the rest looked up from reference TRBV7-2 and TRBJ1-6, is GAGVSQSPSNKVTEKGKDVELRCDPISGHTALYWYRQSLGQGLEFLIYFQGNSAPDKSGLPSDRFSAERTGGSVSTLTIQRTQQEDSAVYLCASSSILGRSSPLHFGNGTRLTVT.

CDR3 bases: TGCGCCAGCAGCTTGGAAGGCAGCAATCAGCCCCAGCATTTT. It translates to CASSLEGSNQPQHF. The rearrangement uses TRBV5-1 and TRBJ1-5; D ambiguous. CDR1 and CDR2 from the germline V gene are SGHRS and YFSETQ. This CDR3 has 14 residues. V lost 0 bases to trimming and J lost 1 base, with 5 bases between them.

This chain connects TRBV14 to TRBJ1-3; 8 bases match TRBD1. Germline V gene data show CDR1 as SGHDN and CDR2 as FVKESK. Unmatched junction bases numbered 16, after V lost 4 bases and J lost 8 bases. The CDR3 totals 17 residues. The CDR3 region is CASSRRQGLPSGDTIYF. The DNA for the CDR3 is TGTGCCAGCAGCCGCAGACAGGGGCTCCCCTCTGGGGACACCATATATTTT. Full variable domain (outside the CDR3, taken from reference TRBV14 and TRBJ1-3): EAGVTQFPSHSVIEKGQTVTLRCDPISGHDNLYWYRRVMGKEIKFLLHFVKESKQDESGMPNNRFLAERTGGTYSTLKVQPAELEDSGVYFCASSRRQGLPSGDTIYFGEGSWLTVV.

V and J are TRBV25-1 and TRBJ1-6; tentative D call: TRBD1 (5 bases). V lost 2 bases and J lost 10, with 21 bases in between. Germline values: CDR1 MGHDK, CDR2 SYGVNS. The CDR3 loop spans 17 amino acids. CDR3 DNA: TGTGCCAGCAGTGAAGCTTTCGGTCGTGGACAAGAGTCACCCCTCCACTTT. Protein sequence: CASSEAFGRGQESPLHF.

The genes are TRBV7-2 and TRBJ1-5, with no clear D. The V end lost 2 bases, the J end lost 5 bases, and 10 bases lay between the germline ends. This CDR3 region has 14 residues. The germline CDR1 and CDR2 sequences are SGHTA and FQGNSA. CDR3 in DNA: TGTGCCAGCAGCTTACGGAGCAGCCATCAGCCCCAGCATTTT. This translates into CASSLRSSHQPQHF.

This clone has only one observation. The chain combines TRBV30 with TRBJ2-6; D may be TRBD1 or TRBD2 (5 bases each). V was pared by 2 bases and J by 4 bases, with 9 bases between. The CDR3 sequence is 14 residues long. CDR1 and CDR2 from the germline V gene are GTSNPN and SVGIG (reference sequence). CDR3 coding DNA: TGTGCCTGGAGTCAAGGGACCGGGGCCAACGTCCTGACTTTC. Its translation: CAWSQGTGANVLTF.

The rearrangement links TRBV7-9 to TRBJ2-7; TRBD2 matches 12 bases. This CDR3 has 15 residues. From germline, CDR1 is SEHNR and CDR2 FQNEAQ (reference sequence). J lost 6 bases, V lost 5 bases, and 8 bases had no gene match. CDR3 sequence reads: CASSKKRTSGIEQYF. In nucleotides, the CDR3 is TGTGCCAGCAGCAAAAAGCGGACTAGCGGGATCGAGCAGTACTTC.

The chain carries TRBV20-1 and TRBJ2-3; D uncertain. The CDR3 contains 11 residues. Trimming left V 6 bases short and J 1 base short, with 5 bases between. The germline CDR1 and CDR2 sequences are DFQATT and SNEGSKA (reference sequence). DNA of the CDR3: TGCAGTGCCGGCGGCACAGATACGCAGTATTTT. It translates to CSAGGTDTQYF.

The chain recombines TRBV11-2 with TRBJ1-6; no firm D call. Trimming pared 5 bases from V and 9 bases from J, leaving 8 bases between. The CDR3 contains 12 residues. Germline V gene data show CDR1 as SGHAT and CDR2 as FQNNGV. The CDR3 region has the DNA TGTGCCAGCAGCGCCGAAGGTTCACCCCTCCACTTT. Residues: CASSAEGSPLHF.

The chain uses TRBV7-2 and TRBJ1-1, with D tentatively TRBD1 (6 bases). With 1 base removed from V and 7 bases from J, the gap between germline ends came to 16 bases. In germline, CDR1 is SGHTA, CDR2 FQGNSA. This CDR3 contains 15 residues. The CDR3 DNA is TGTGCCAGCAGCTTAGGCTTGTCGTCACAGGGTGAAGCTTTCTTT. Translated: CASSLGLSSQGEAFF.

J is TRBJ1-3 and V is TRBV18; 8 bases are a match to TRBD1. The CDR3 is 17 residues long. Looked up from germline, CDR1 is KGHSH and CDR2 is LQKENI. With 3 bases clipped from V and 2 bases from J, the junction kept 9 bases outside the gene matches. The CDR3 region is CASSPLGQGATGNTIYF. Written as DNA, the CDR3 is TGTGCCAGCTCACCTCTGGGGCAGGGGGCAACTGGAAACACCATATATTTT.

This clone showed up just once. J is TRBJ1-2 and V is TRBV28; D possibly corresponds to TRBD1 (5 bases). The CDR3 contains 15 residues. Germline CDR1 MDHEN, CDR2 SYDVKM. V was pared by 6 bases and J by 7 bases, with 21 bases between. The CDR3 DNA sequence: TGTGCCAGCAGCACCCAATCCGGGGGGTATCGTGGCTACACCTTC. Translation gives CASSTQSGGYRGYTF.

The chain recombines TRBV28 with TRBJ1-2, with D hard to call. The CDR3 is 13 residues long. Looked up from germline, CDR1 is MDHEN and CDR2 is SYDVKM. Trimming removed 2 bases at V and 4 bases at J, with 8 bases between. The CDR3: CASSLQQLYGYTF. As DNA, the CDR3 is TGTGCCAGCAGTTTACAACAGCTCTATGGCTACACCTTC.

The chain is built from TRBV6-6 and TRBJ2-7; tentatively, D is TRBD1 (6 bases). The CDR3 extends over 14 amino acids. V was cut by 5 bases and J by 0 bases, with 11 bases left in between. From germline, CDR1 is MNHNY and CDR2 SVGAGI (reference sequence). As DNA, the CDR3 is TGTGCCAGCAGTGGGGACATCGGCTCCTACGAGCAGTACTTC. Translation gives CASSGDIGSYEQYF.

The chain links TRBV21-1 to TRBJ2-7; TRBD2 was called by the table and not checked on the DNA. TRBV21-1 is labeled a pseudogene. This CDR3 comprises 13 residues. Written as DNA, the CDR3 is TGTGCCAGCAGGAGTCACGTGTTAGACGAGCAGTACTTC. This encodes CASRSHVLDEQYF.

The chain joins TRBV6-6 to TRBJ1-5; a weak D match, TRBD1 (5 bases). The CDR3 runs to 14 residues. CDR1 and CDR2 from the germline V gene are MNHNY and SVGAGI (reference sequence). The V gene lost 0 bases and the J gene lost 7 bases, with 10 bases spanning the gap. CDR3 amino acids: CASSYSGAWQPQHF. CDR3 DNA sequence: TGTGCCAGCAGTTACTCAGGGGCATGGCAGCCCCAGCATTTT.

The CDR3 loop reads CASGYSTDTQYF. The CDR3 DNA reads as TGTGCCAGCGGATATAGCACAGATACGCAGTATTTT. This chain links TRBV2 with TRBJ2-3; unclear D gene. This CDR3 is built from 12 residues. Germline lookup yields CDR1 SNHLY and CDR2 FYNNEI. V lost 8 bases, J lost 0 bases, and 6 bases lay in between. Full variable domain (rest looked up from reference TRBV2 and TRBJ2-3): EPEVTQTPSHQVTQMGQEVILRCVPISNHLYFYWYRQILGQKVEFLVSFYNNEISEKSEIFDDQFSVERPDGSNFTLKIRSTKLEDSAMYFCASGYSTDTQYFGPGTRLTVL.

This clone came up a few times. V usage is TRBV28 and J usage is TRBJ2-7; the D gene is possibly TRBD1 (6 bases). Germline values: CDR1 MDHEN, CDR2 SYDVKM. The CDR3 is 12 residues long. V was cut by 6 bases and J by 6 bases, with 12 bases left in between. CDR3 in amino acids: CASRTRGGEQYF. CDR3 in DNA: TGTGCCAGCAGGACCAGAGGGGGCGAGCAGTACTTC.

This chain uses TRBV27 with TRBJ2-7; D is possibly TRBD1 (5 bases). Germline assignment: CDR1 MNHEY and CDR2 SMNVEV (reference sequence). CDR3 size: 16 residues. V was clipped by 0 bases and J by 0 bases, with 12 bases between them. This CDR3 reads CASSLSSLDSSYEQYF. For the CDR3, the DNA is TGTGCCAGCAGTTTATCGAGTCTAGACAGCTCCTACGAGCAGTACTTC.

The rearrangement joins TRBV28 to TRBJ2-5; D may be TRBD2 (6 bases). The CDR3 contains 13 residues. V was cut by 6 bases and J by 2 bases, with 10 bases left in between. Germline lookup yields CDR1 MDHEN and CDR2 SYDVKM. The CDR3 region has the DNA TGTGCCAGCAGGATAGGGACTCAAGAGACCCAGTACTTC. Translated, it gives CASRIGTQETQYF.